This passage covers 13 T cell receptor beta chains from one sample sequenced in a study of T cells in Graves' hyperthyroidism and ophthalmopathy. It was RNA transcripts that yielded the amplified TCR beta CDR3 regions. HTBI primers were employed in a first-round RT-PCR of the TCR CDR3. One entry per CDR3 protein, called by TCRdb with MiXCR from the multiplex PCR reads. The sample includes about 290,000 distinct CDR3 sequences, 10% to 15% of them seen just once. Specimen: blood. Receptor source: a woman aged 25 to 39 with Graves' hyperthyroidism that later progressed to Graves' ophthalmopathy.

This clonotype was seen ten or more times. The chain combines TRBV15 with TRBJ2-7; D not resolved. The CDR3 length is 16 residues. Trimming took 0 bases from V and 0 from J, leaving 12 bases between them. The germline V gene has CDR1 LNHNV and CDR2 YYDKDF (reference sequence). The CDR3 here is CATSRDHLDGSYEQYF. The CDR3 nucleotides are TGTGCCACCAGCAGAGATCACCTCGACGGCTCCTACGAGCAGTACTTC.

This clonotype was found a few times. CDR3 sequence: CASSPESKTQYF. Here the CDR3 DNA reads TGTGCCAGCTCACCAGAGTCAAAGACCCAGTACTTC. V gene TRBV18 combines with J gene TRBJ2-5; D unclear. Germline V CDR1 and CDR2: KGHSH, LQKENI. The length of the CDR3 is 12 residues. Trimming removed 2 bases at V and 6 bases at J, with 7 bases between.

This chain joins TRBV12-3 or TRBV12-4 and TRBJ2-5, with 7 nucleotides matching TRBD1. The CDR3 loop spans 18 amino acids. Trimming removed 5 bases from V and 5 bases from J; junction bases left unmatched: 20. The chain's CDR3 is CASSLQVRDSRARETQYF. CDR3 in DNA: TGTGCCAGCAGTCTACAAGTCCGGGACAGTAGGGCCCGGGAGACCCAGTACTTC.

In its sample, this clonotype was seen many times. The chain recombines TRBV7-8 with TRBJ2-7, with D perhaps assigned TRBD1 or TRBD2 (5 bases each). The CDR3 consists of 17 residues. Germline CDR1 reads SGHVS; CDR2 reads FQNEAQ. V lost 0 bases to trimming and J lost 2 bases, with 17 bases between them. CDR3 DNA sequence: TGTGCCAGCAGCTTAGCGAGGGGCCCCTACGGCACCTACGAGCAGTACTTC. Translation: CASSLARGPYGTYEQYF. Based on the CDR3 plus reference TRBV7-8 and TRBJ2-7, the full variable domain is GAGVSQSPRYKVAKRGQDVALRCDPISGHVSLFWYQQALGQGPEFLTYFQNEAQLDKSGLPSDRFFAERPEGSVSTLKIQRTQQEDSAVYLCASSLARGPYGTYEQYFGPGTRLTVT.

In this sample, this clonotype turned up many times. The V gene is TRBV28, the J gene TRBJ2-5; no clear D gene. The CDR3 spans 13 residues. CDR1 MDHEN and CDR2 SYDVKM come from the germline V gene. Trimming cost V 2 bases and J 0 bases, with 4 bases left between them. The CDR3 spells CASSLEYQETQYF. As DNA, the CDR3 is TGTGCCAGCAGTTTAGAGTACCAAGAGACCCAGTACTTC.

This clonotype was counted ten times or more. One end of the junction varies from germline; a read error may be responsible. The chain carries TRBV4-3 and TRBJ1-1; D gene uncertain. This CDR3 spans 17 amino acids. Per germline, CDR1 LGHNA and CDR2 YSLEER. As DNA, the CDR3 is TGCGCCAGCAGCCAAGCCGTTGAGCGGGGATTGAAAACTGAAGCTTTCTTT. Protein product: CASSQAVERGLKTEAFF.

The chain links TRBV5-6 to TRBJ2-1, with D perhaps TRBD2 (5 bases). V lost 2 bases to trimming and J lost 1 base, with 10 bases between them. This CDR3 is built from 15 residues. The germline V gene has CDR1 SGHDT and CDR2 YYEEEE. DNA for the CDR3: TGTGCCAGCAGCTTTGGTGAGGGTTCCTACAATGAGCAGTTCTTC. This gives the protein CASSFGEGSYNEQFF.

This clonotype was recorded at least ten times. The rearrangement joins TRBV6-2 or TRBV6-3 to TRBJ2-1; a weak D match, TRBD1 (6 bases). Germline CDR1 and CDR2: MNHEY and SVGEGT. CDR3 length: 17 residues. Deletions cut 2 bases from V and 6 bases from J, with 20 bases between. The CDR3 here is CASSYGGPWTVTNEQFF. The CDR3 DNA reads as TGTGCCAGCAGTTACGGTGGGCCTTGGACAGTCACCAATGAGCAGTTCTTC.

This clonotype was found a few times. The chain is built from TRBV19 and TRBJ1-3, with no clear D. The CDR3 has 16 residues. Germline CDR1 and CDR2: LNHDA and SQIVND (reference sequence). Trimming shortened V by 3 bases and J by 0 bases, and 12 bases separated the two germline ends. CDR3 in amino acids: CASSIFSGASGNTIYF. The CDR3 DNA reads TGTGCCAGTAGTATCTTCTCAGGAGCCTCTGGAAACACCATATATTTT. Supplemented by reference TRBV19 and TRBJ1-3, the full variable domain reads DGGITQSPKYLFRKEGQNVTLSCEQNLNHDAMYWYRQDPGQGLRLIYYSQIVNDFQKGDIAEGYSVSREKKESFPLTVTSAQKNPTAFYLCASSIFSGASGNTIYFGEGSWLTVV.

The chain carries TRBV9 and TRBJ1-2; D possibly corresponds to TRBD1 (6 bases). Trimming removed 0 bases from V and 4 bases from J, with 16 bases in between. Germline loops: CDR1 SGDLS, CDR2 YYNGEE. The CDR3 has 16 amino acids. CDR3 coding DNA: TGTGCCAGCAGCGTAGATCTAAGACAGGACGTCTATGGCTACACCTTC. It encodes CASSVDLRQDVYGYTF.

At least ten counts were recorded for this clonotype. V is TRBV28 and J is TRBJ2-5; no firm D call. This CDR3 region has 16 residues. Germline V CDR1 and CDR2: MDHEN, SYDVKM. Trimming took 5 bases from V and 0 from J, leaving 16 bases between them. CDR3: CASSPLGSTYQETQYF. CDR3 nucleotides: TGTGCCAGCAGTCCCCTGGGATCGACGTACCAAGAGACCCAGTACTTC.

This clonotype was detected ten times or more. This rearrangement joins TRBV12-3 or TRBV12-4 to TRBJ2-3; 11 bases line up with TRBD2. CDR3 length equals 14 residues. V shed 5 bases and J 7 bases; nucleotides not matched to a gene: 5. In DNA, the CDR3 is TGTGCCAGCAGTAGGGGACTAGCGGCAAATACGCAGTATTTT. Amino acid sequence: CASSRGLAANTQYF.

At least ten counts were recorded for this clonotype. The chain carries TRBV11-3 and TRBJ2-1, with no clear D. V was clipped by 1 base and J by 9 bases, with 13 bases between them. The CDR3 totals 14 residues. Germline V CDR1 and CDR2: SGHNT, YENEEA. The CDR3 DNA reads as TGTGCCAGCAGCTTAGTGTACCCAACAAGTGAGCAGTTCTTC. Protein: CASSLVYPTSEQFF.